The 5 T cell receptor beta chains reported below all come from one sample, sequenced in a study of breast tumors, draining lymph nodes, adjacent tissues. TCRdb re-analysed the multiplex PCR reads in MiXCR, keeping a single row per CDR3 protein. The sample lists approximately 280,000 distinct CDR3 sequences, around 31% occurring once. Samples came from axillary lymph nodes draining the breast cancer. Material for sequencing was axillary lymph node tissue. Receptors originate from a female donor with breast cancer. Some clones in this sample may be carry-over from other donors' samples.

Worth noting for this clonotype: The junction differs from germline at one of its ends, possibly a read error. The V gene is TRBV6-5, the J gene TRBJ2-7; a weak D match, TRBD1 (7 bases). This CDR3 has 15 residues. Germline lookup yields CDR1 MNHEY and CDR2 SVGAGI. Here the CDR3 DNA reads TGTGCCAGCAGTCACTCGATATCTCAGGGGGGTAGGCAGTACTTC. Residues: CASSHSISQGGRQYF.

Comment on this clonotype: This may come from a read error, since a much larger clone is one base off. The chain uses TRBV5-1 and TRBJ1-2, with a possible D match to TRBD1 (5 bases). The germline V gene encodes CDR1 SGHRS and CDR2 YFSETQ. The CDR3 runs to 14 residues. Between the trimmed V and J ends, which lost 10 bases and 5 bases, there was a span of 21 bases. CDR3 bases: TGCGCCGGCGGCTTACCGGGACGGGATTATGGCTACACCTTC. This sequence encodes CAGGLPGRDYGYTF.

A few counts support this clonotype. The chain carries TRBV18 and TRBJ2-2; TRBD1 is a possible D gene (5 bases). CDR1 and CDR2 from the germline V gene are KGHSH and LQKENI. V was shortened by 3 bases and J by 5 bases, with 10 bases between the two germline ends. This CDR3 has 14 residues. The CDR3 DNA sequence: TGTGCCAGCTCACCGTCGCAGGGTACCGGGGAGCTGTTTTTT. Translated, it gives CASSPSQGTGELFF.

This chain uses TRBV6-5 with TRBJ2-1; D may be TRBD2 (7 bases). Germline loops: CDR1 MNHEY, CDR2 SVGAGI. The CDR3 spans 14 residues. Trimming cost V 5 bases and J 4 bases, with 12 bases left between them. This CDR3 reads CASSPEGGYNEQFF. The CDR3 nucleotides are TGTGCCAGCAGTCCCGAGGGGGGGTACAATGAGCAGTTCTTC.

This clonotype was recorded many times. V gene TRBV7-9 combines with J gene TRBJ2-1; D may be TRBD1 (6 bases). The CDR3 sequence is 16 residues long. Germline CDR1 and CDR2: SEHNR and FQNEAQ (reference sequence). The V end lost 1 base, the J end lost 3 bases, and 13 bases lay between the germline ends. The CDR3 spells CASSLGQGRGYNEQFF. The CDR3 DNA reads TGTGCCAGCAGCTTAGGCCAGGGGAGAGGCTACAATGAGCAGTTCTTC.